Each of the 29 T cell receptor beta chains below was sequenced from the same sample in a study of blood T cell repertoires in COVID-19. Repertoires were generated with immunoSEQ multiplex PCR, while TCRdb's copy carries only in-frame clones and drops some. The repertoire holds fewer than 250,000 clones, with roughly 91% as singletons. Sequencing was performed on peripheral blood. These TCRs come from a human donor in a cohort sampled during active COVID-19.

The chain couples TRBV27 to TRBJ1-1, with unresolved D. V lost 0 bases to trimming and J lost 2 bases, with 16 bases between them. Germline V gives CDR1 MNHEY, CDR2 SMNVEV (reference sequence). The CDR3 runs to 17 residues. The CDR3 nucleotides read TGTGCCAGCAGTTTATCCCTCCTTTCGGCGGGCAACACTGAAGCTTTCTTT. Translating it yields CASSLSLLSAGNTEAFF.

This clone was counted a few times. CDR3 in DNA: TGTGCCAGCCGGGACAGTTGGAGGACTGAAGCTTTCTTT. This encodes CASRDSWRTEAFF. The chain uses TRBV6-5 and TRBJ1-1; 7 nucleotides agree with TRBD1. The CDR3 is 13 residues long. Germline V CDR1 and CDR2: MNHEY, SVGAGI. V dropped 8 bases and J dropped 5; count of bases not matched to a gene: 8.

CDR3: CASSLYLGGSGETQYF. Written as DNA, the CDR3 is TGTGCCAGCAGCTTATATTTGGGAGGCTCGGGGGAGACCCAGTACTTC. This rearrangement joins TRBV7-2 to TRBJ2-5; the D gene is possibly TRBD2 (6 bases). Germline CDR1 is SGHTA and CDR2 is FQGNSA. The CDR3 has 16 amino acids. Trimming left V 2 bases short and J 5 bases short, with 18 bases between. Using reference TRBV7-2 and TRBJ2-5 for the parts outside the CDR3, the full variable domain is GAGVSQSPSNKVTEKGKDVELRCDPISGHTALYWYRQSLGQGLEFLIYFQGNSAPDKSGLPSDRFSAERTGGSVSTLTIQRTQQEDSAVYLCASSLYLGGSGETQYFGPGTRLLVL.

The rearrangement joins TRBV21-1 to TRBJ1-4. TRBV21-1 is noted as a pseudogene. There are 17 residues in the CDR3. The CDR3: CASSRGFPRGINEKLFF. The CDR3 coding sequence is TGTGCCAGCAGCAGAGGCTTCCCCCGGGGGATTAATGAAAAACTGTTTTTT.

CDR3: CASSAGQNYNSPLHF. CDR3 coding DNA: TGCGCCAGCAGCGCGGGACAGAACTATAATTCACCCCTCCACTTT. This chain uses TRBV5-1 with TRBJ1-6; 7 bases are a match to TRBD1. The V segment lost 4 bases and the J segment 3 bases; nucleotides outside the gene matches: 4. There are 15 residues in the CDR3. Per germline, CDR1 SGHRS and CDR2 YFSETQ.

The chain joins TRBV5-1 to TRBJ2-1, with 7 bases lining up with TRBD1. This CDR3 comprises 14 residues. Germline CDR1 SGHRS, CDR2 YFSETQ. Trimming cost V 4 bases and J 0 bases; bases outside gene matches: 1. As DNA, the CDR3 is TGCGCCAGCAGCCGGGACAGCTCCTACAATGAGCAGTTCTTC. Protein product: CASSRDSSYNEQFF.

The chain combines TRBV6-2 or TRBV6-3 with TRBJ2-7, with D tentatively TRBD1 (6 bases). Per germline, CDR1 MNHEY and CDR2 SVGEGT. V lost 6 bases and J lost 4, with 16 bases in between. The CDR3 length is 14 residues. CDR3 in DNA: TGTGCCAGCAGCCTGGACAGTTCGTTGTACGAGCAGTACTTC. It yields the protein CASSLDSSLYEQYF.

The chain combines TRBV4-2 with TRBJ2-5, with D perhaps TRBD2 (7 bases). Per germline, CDR1 LGHNA and CDR2 YNFKEQ. The CDR3 is 16 residues long. V shed 0 bases and J shed 4 bases, with 15 bases lying between them. CDR3 nucleotides: TGTGCCAGCAGCCAAGATCCGGGGGGCGTGGGAGAGACCCAGTACTTC. Its translation: CASSQDPGGVGETQYF.

The CDR3 is CASRPTSGSGYEQYF. The CDR3 nucleotides are TGTGCCAGCAGACCGACTAGCGGGAGTGGCTACGAGCAGTACTTC. The genes are TRBV3-1 (or the pseudogene TRBV3-2) and TRBJ2-7, with 12 bases identical to TRBD2. After removal of 6 bases from V and 3 bases from J, the junction contained 6 bases not matched to a gene. The CDR3 is made up of 15 amino acids. Germline V gene data show CDR1 as LGHDT and CDR2 as YNNKEL (reference sequence).

The sample holds a few counts of this clone. The J gene is TRBJ2-2, the V gene TRBV30; D gene unclear. Germline loops: CDR1 GTSNPN, CDR2 SVGIG (reference sequence). Trimming took 4 bases from V and 4 from J, leaving 4 bases between them. This CDR3 is built from 11 residues. DNA of the CDR3: TGTGCCTGGACTAGCACCGGGGAGCTGTTTTTT. Its translation is CAWTSTGELFF.

J is TRBJ1-1 and V is TRBV6-6; TRBD1 might be the D (6 bases). CDR1 is MNHNY, CDR2 SVGAGI, per germline (reference sequence). Trimming shortened V by 6 bases and J by 3 bases, and 14 bases separated the two germline ends. The CDR3 is made up of 14 amino acids. CDR3 sequence reads: CASRTLTGHTEAFF. CDR3 sequence (DNA): TGTGCCAGCAGGACCCTCACAGGGCACACTGAAGCTTTCTTT.

This chain links TRBV28 with TRBJ2-7; TRBD2 matches 8 bases. This CDR3 spans 14 amino acids. V gave up 5 bases and J gave up 4 bases; unmatched junction bases: 7. The germline CDR1 and CDR2 sequences are MDHEN and SYDVKM. The CDR3, as DNA: TGTGCCAGCAGTCCCCCGGGAGGGCGATACGAGCAGTACTTC. Protein product: CASSPPGGRYEQYF.

This rearrangement joins TRBV19 to TRBJ2-1; 11 bases align to TRBD2. The CDR3 consists of 14 residues. The germline gives CDR1 LNHDA, CDR2 SQIVND (reference sequence). J gave up 5 bases and V 7 bases, and 4 bases lay outside the gene matches. The CDR3 DNA reads TGTGCCAGTAAGCTAGCGGGAGGTGACAATGAGCAGTTCTTC. This translates into CASKLAGGDNEQFF.

This clone was seen only a few times. This chain connects TRBV7-6 to TRBJ2-1; tentative D call: TRBD2 (6 bases). Trimming took off 1 base at V and 2 bases at J, with 12 bases between the two ends. The length of the CDR3 is 16 residues. Germline V CDR1 and CDR2: SGHVS, FNYEAQ. The CDR3 loop is CASSLESGVTYNEQFF. The CDR3 bases are TGTGCCAGCAGCTTAGAGTCGGGAGTGACCTACAATGAGCAGTTCTTC.

The chain links TRBV24-1 to TRBJ2-7; possible D gene TRBD2, 5 bases. The CDR3 consists of 15 residues. Trimming took 5 bases from V and 0 from J, leaving 13 bases between them. Germline V lookup: CDR1 KGHDR, CDR2 SFDVKD. For the CDR3, the DNA is TGTGCCACCAGTGTTGAGTCGGAGGACTCCTACGAGCAGTACTTC. It specifies CATSVESEDSYEQYF.

The CDR3 region has the DNA TGTGCCAGCTCACCCACCGGGGGGATCGGGCAGCCCCAGCATTTT. Its translation: CASSPTGGIGQPQHF. The rearrangement links TRBV18 to TRBJ1-5; a weak D match, TRBD1 (5 bases). The length of the CDR3 is 15 residues. The germline V gene has CDR1 KGHSH and CDR2 LQKENI. The V end was cut by 3 bases, the J end by 7 bases, with 16 bases between.

The CDR3 nucleotides read TGCGCCAGCAGCTTTAGCGGGAGTATTGCAGATACGCAGTATTTT. It is translated as CASSFSGSIADTQYF. The gene calls are TRBV5-1 and TRBJ2-3, with 9 bases matching TRBD2. The length of the CDR3 is 15 residues. Germline V lookup: CDR1 SGHRS, CDR2 YFSETQ. V lost 2 bases, J lost 4 bases, and 5 bases stayed unmatched.

This chain connects TRBV30 to TRBJ1-6; 7 bases map to TRBD1. With 4 bases clipped from V and 8 bases from J, the junction kept 8 bases outside the gene matches. CDR1 and CDR2 from the germline V gene are GTSNPN and SVGIG (reference sequence). This CDR3 is built from 14 residues. CDR3 sequence (DNA): TGTGCCTGGAAAGCGAGGGACAGCGATTCACCCCTCCACTTT. It specifies CAWKARDSDSPLHF.

This clone has more than one count but fewer than ten. The rearrangement links TRBV7-2 to TRBJ1-6, with TRBD1 identical over 9 bases. The CDR3 has 15 amino acids. The V gene end was trimmed by 5 bases and the J gene end by 7 bases; junction bases not matched to a gene: 6. CDR1 SGHTA and CDR2 FQGNSA come from the germline V gene. This CDR3 is CASSKSGTGNSPLHF. In DNA form, the CDR3 reads TGTGCCAGCAGCAAGTCCGGGACAGGGAATTCACCCCTCCACTTT.

This chain uses TRBV11-2 with TRBJ2-7, with D possibly matching TRBD1 (6 bases). This CDR3 spans 18 amino acids. Between the trimmed V and J ends, which lost 0 bases and 6 bases, there was a span of 24 bases. Germline values: CDR1 SGHAT, CDR2 FQNNGV. The CDR3 is CASSLEGADLPPRSEQYF. The CDR3, as DNA: TGTGCCAGCAGCTTAGAGGGGGCGGACTTACCCCCGAGATCCGAGCAGTACTTC. Complete variable domain (other parts from reference TRBV11-2 and TRBJ2-7): EAGVAQSPRYKIIEKRQSVAFWCNPISGHATLYWYQQILGQGPKLLIQFQNNGVVDDSQLPKDRFSAERLKGVDSTLKIQPAKLEDSAVYLCASSLEGADLPPRSEQYFGPGTRLTVT.

This clone occurred once. J is TRBJ2-6 and V is TRBV9; 8 bases agree with TRBD1. The CDR3 spans 20 residues. Germline CDR1 and CDR2: SGDLS and YYNGEE. V was pared by 0 bases and J by 0 bases, with 11 bases of the junction left unmatched. The CDR3 DNA is TGTGCCAGCAGCGTAGATCCAGGGGGCTATTCTCTCTCTGGGGCCAACGTCCTGACTTTC. It specifies CASSVDPGGYSLSGANVLTF.

This chain uses TRBV2 with TRBJ1-4; no clear D gene. The CDR3 spans 15 residues. CDR1 is SNHLY, CDR2 FYNNEI, per germline. Trimming left V 4 bases short and J 0 bases short, with 9 bases between. The CDR3, as DNA: TGTGCCAGCAGTGCGGTTGGTGCAACTAATGAAAAACTGTTTTTT. Amino acid sequence: CASSAVGATNEKLFF.

The rearrangement uses TRBV18 and TRBJ2-7; TRBD1 aligns across 7 bases. The CDR3 runs 15 residues. J lost 2 bases, V lost 3 bases, and 7 bases had no gene match. Germline CDR1 and CDR2: KGHSH and LQKENI. The CDR3 region is CASSPGQAITYEQYF. CDR3 bases: TGTGCCAGCTCACCCGGACAGGCGATAACCTACGAGCAGTACTTC.

As DNA, the CDR3 is TGCGCCAGCAGCCAGCTAGGACAGGGGGCCCTCGGGTACGAGCAGTACTTC. Translated: CASSQLGQGALGYEQYF. This rearrangement joins TRBV4-1 to TRBJ2-7; TRBD1 agrees at 11 bases. Germline-derived CDR1 and CDR2 are MGHRA and YSYEKL. The CDR3 extends over 17 amino acids. The ends lost 3 bases at V and 4 bases at J; junction bases unmatched: 11.

This chain joins TRBV20-1 and TRBJ1-4, with D maybe TRBD1 (6 bases). The CDR3 is 13 residues long. Per germline, CDR1 DFQATT and CDR2 SNEGSKA (reference sequence). V lost 3 bases, J lost 5 bases, and 10 bases lay in between. DNA for the CDR3: TGCAGTGCTAGTGTTGGGGGCAATGAAAAACTGTTTTTT. This encodes CSASVGGNEKLFF.

This chain joins TRBV6-2 or TRBV6-3 and TRBJ2-3; tentative D call: TRBD2 (5 bases). Germline values: CDR1 MNHEY, CDR2 SVGEGT. This CDR3 is built from 16 residues. The V end was cut by 5 bases, the J end by 3 bases, with 18 bases between. The CDR3 coding sequence is TGTGCCAGCAGTCCCTCGTACGGGGATGGTACAGATACGCAGTATTTT. Translation gives CASSPSYGDGTDTQYF.

This chain uses TRBV9 with TRBJ1-1; 7 positions agree with TRBD1. The CDR3 runs 15 residues. Germline V gene sequence: CDR1 SGDLS, CDR2 YYNGEE. Trimming cost V 0 bases and J 1 base; bases outside gene matches: 3. The CDR3 DNA reads as TGTGCCAGCAGCGTAGCCCGACAGGGGAACACTGAAGCTTTCTTT. Encoded protein: CASSVARQGNTEAFF.

This sequence joins TRBV19 and TRBJ1-1; 7 bases are shared with TRBD1. The CDR3 length is 13 residues. Germline lookup yields CDR1 LNHDA and CDR2 SQIVND (reference sequence). V was clipped by 10 bases and J by 1 base; unmatched bases: 6. CDR3 sequence reads: CATQTGPNTEAFF. DNA for the CDR3: TGTGCCACACAGACAGGGCCGAACACTGAAGCTTTCTTT.

This chain joins TRBV27 and TRBJ2-3; TRBD2 matches at 10 bases. There are 15 residues in the CDR3. V dropped 4 bases and J dropped 0; count of bases not matched to a gene: 1. In germline, CDR1 is MNHEY, CDR2 SMNVEV (reference sequence). CDR3 sequence reads: CASSSAGGSTDTQYF. In DNA form, the CDR3 reads TGTGCCAGCAGTTCAGCGGGGGGGAGCACAGATACGCAGTATTTT.